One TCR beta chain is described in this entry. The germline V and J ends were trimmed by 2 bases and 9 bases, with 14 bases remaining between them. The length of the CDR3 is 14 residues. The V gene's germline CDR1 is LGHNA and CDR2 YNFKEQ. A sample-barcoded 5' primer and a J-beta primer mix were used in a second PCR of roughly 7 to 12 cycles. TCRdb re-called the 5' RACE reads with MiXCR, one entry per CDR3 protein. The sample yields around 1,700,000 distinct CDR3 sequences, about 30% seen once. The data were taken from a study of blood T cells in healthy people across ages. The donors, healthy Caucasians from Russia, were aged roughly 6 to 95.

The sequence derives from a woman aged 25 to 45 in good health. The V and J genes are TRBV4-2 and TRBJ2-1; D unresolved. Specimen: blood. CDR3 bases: TGTGCCAGCAGCCAAATTACCTTCACGGGTGAGCAGTTCTTC. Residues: CASSQITFTGEQFF.